This T cell receptor beta chain came from a study of blood T cells in healthy people across ages. There are 15 residues in the CDR3. CDR1 and CDR2 (germline): MNHEY, SVGEGT. Researchers isolated at least 7 million PBMCs per sample. A few counts support this clonotype. With a J-beta primer mix and a sample-barcoded 5' primer, a second PCR ran about 6 to 11 cycles. A single record per CDR3 protein comes from TCRdb applying MiXCR to the 5' RACE reads. The table records 1.5 million to 2 million distinct CDR3 sequences, 25% to 30% of them present only once. The chain uses TRBV6-2 or TRBV6-3 and TRBJ2-1; possible D gene TRBD2, 6 bases. The assigned J gene may be wrong: the sequence end matches TRBJ2-7 better. Sequencing was carried out using blood. This clonotype originated in a woman in her twenties or thirties in good health. CDR3 bases: TGTGCCAGCAGTTTAGCGGAAAGCTCCTACAATGAGCAGTACTTC. Encoded protein: CASSLAESSYNEQYF.